This T cell receptor beta chain was retrieved from a study of OX40 agonist ivuxolimab in advanced cancers. In the study overall: Ivuxolimab, an agonist antibody against OX40 (CD134), was given to patients.

Sequencing used immunoSEQ multiplex PCR; TCRdb keeps in-frame clones, though not all of them. The sample consists of around 80,000 clones, roughly 88% of them appearing once. Study outcomes and limitations: Both blood CD4+ and CD8+ T cells showed clonal growth by week 6 at 0.1 to 3.0 mg/kg. Expanded peripheral T cell antigen specificity was not determined. Some of the lowest clonal expansion was seen in partial responders at 0.1-3.0 mg/kg.

Germline V gene sequence: CDR1 ENHRY, CDR2 SYGVKD. The CDR3 runs 13 residues. Trimming stripped 10 bases from V and 0 bases from J, with 11 bases between. As to this clone: Its antigen is undetermined.

The J gene is TRBJ2-3, the V gene TRBV10-3; a weak D match, TRBD1 (5 bases). The specimen was CD4+ or CD8+ T cells sorted from blood, collected in a trial of the OX40 agonist ivuxolimab. The sequence was obtained from an adult with an advanced solid tumor such as melanoma, head and neck, liver or kidney cancer. CDR3: CATQGGSTDTQYF. In nucleotides, the CDR3 is TGTGCCACCCAGGGTGGGAGCACAGATACGCAGTATTTT.